A selection of T cell receptor beta chains follows, all from one sample in a study of blood T cell repertoires in COVID-19. Repertoires were generated with immunoSEQ multiplex PCR, while TCRdb's copy carries only in-frame clones and drops some. The sample consists of about 250,000 clones, more than 65% of them appearing once. The sequenced sample was PBMCs or T cells enriched from blood (not recorded which). The receptor set was obtained from a man aged 50 or older who had recovered from COVID-19. Each CDR3 is given with its conserved first and last residue. D genes are given only for firm matches. Clone size is not always given. Where it is, it says once, few, many or a class for expanded clones.

D	V	size	J	CDR3	DNA
-	TRBV10-2	-	TRBJ1-6	CASSESRGGIGSYNSPLHF	TGCGCCAGCAGTGAGTCGAGGGGAGGGATTGGGTCCTATAATTCACCCCTCCACTTT
TRBD2	TRBV10-1	few	TRBJ2-1	CASNSGGLRDEQFF	TGCGCCAGCAATAGCGGGGGGCTTCGGGATGAGCAGTTCTTC
-	TRBV4-1	-	TRBJ1-2	CASSQNGRGIHGYTF	TGCGCCAGCAGCCAAAACGGGCGGGGTATTCATGGCTACACCTTC
-	TRBV19	-	TRBJ1-5	CASSEGYQPQHF	TGTGCCAGTAGTGAGGGTTATCAGCCCCAGCATTTT
TRBD2	TRBV24-1	-	TRBJ2-3	CATSDSQAGGPPDTQYF	TGTGCCACCAGTGATTCCCAAGCGGGGGGGCCCCCAGATACGCAGTATTTT
-	TRBV11-3	-	TRBJ2-7	CASSPLFGSSYEQYF	TGTGCCAGCAGCCCCCTCTTTGGCAGCTCCTACGAGCAGTACTTC
-	TRBV5-6	-	TRBJ1-5	CASSLGEGRRMINQPQHF	TGTGCCAGCAGCCTGGGGGAAGGGAGGCGTATGATCAATCAGCCCCAGCATTTT
TRBD2	TRBV19	-	TRBJ2-1	CASSLDSSGANNEQFF	TGTGCCAGTAGTCTCGACTCTAGCGGGGCCAACAATGAGCAGTTCTTC
-	TRBV7-8	-	TRBJ1-5	CASSLLGGALNQPQHF	TGTGCCAGCTCCTTGCTTGGGGGGGCCCTCAATCAGCCCCAGCATTTT
TRBD2	TRBV5-4	-	TRBJ2-7	CASSLHGASGRDSIIYEQYF	TGTGCCAGCAGCTTGCATGGGGCTAGCGGGAGGGACAGCATAATCTACGAGCAGTACTTC
TRBD1	TRBV28	few	TRBJ1-2	CASHLQGTGSSGYTF	TGTGCCAGCCACCTACAAGGGACAGGGAGTAGTGGCTACACCTTC
-	TRBV19	once	TRBJ1-2	CASSIPGNARSYGYTF	TGTGCCAGTAGTATACCAGGAAACGCACGGTCCTATGGCTACACCTTC
-	TRBV4-2	-	TRBJ2-7	CASEKSGGDYEQYF	TGTGCCAGCGAAAAGTCGGGCGGGGACTACGAGCAGTACTTC
-	TRBV7-2	-	TRBJ1-2	CASSLQDYGYTF	TGTGCCAGCAGCCTACAGGACTATGGCTACACCTTC
-	TRBV29-1	-	TRBJ2-7	CSVVRSYEQYF	TGCAGCGTTGTCCGGAGCTACGAGCAGTACTTC
-	TRBV29-1	once	TRBJ1-3	CSVKPGSGNTIYF	TGCAGCGTCAAACCGGGTTCTGGAAACACCATATATTTT
TRBD1	TRBV7-9	-	TRBJ1-1	CASSLPGQGRAFF	TGTGCCAGCAGCTTACCGGGACAGGGAAGAGCTTTCTTT
-	TRBV20-1	-	TRBJ1-1	CSASMRGTAREAFF	TGCAGTGCTAGTATGCGGGGCACTGCGAGAGAAGCTTTCTTT
TRBD1	TRBV28	-	TRBJ2-7	CASTHDRGSSYEQYF	TGTGCCAGCACCCACGACAGGGGCAGCTCCTACGAGCAGTACTTC
-	TRBV5-8	few	TRBJ1-2	CASSLVGGGYTF	TGTGCCAGCAGCTTGGTCGGGGGTGGCTACACCTTC
-	TRBV7-8	-	TRBJ2-7	CASSRDSNDEQYF	TGTGCCAGCAGCCGAGACAGTAACGACGAGCAGTACTTC
TRBD2	TRBV29-1	-	TRBJ2-5	CSVEARTSAAETQYF	TGCAGCGTTGAGGCTAGGACTAGCGCGGCGGAGACCCAGTACTTC
TRBD2	TRBV5-1	-	TRBJ2-5	CASSFKREGRGTQYF	TGCGCCAGCAGCTTCAAGCGGGAGGGCCGTGGGACCCAGTACTTC
TRBD2	TRBV7-2	-	TRBJ2-1	CASSLVLADNEQFF	TGTGCCAGCAGCTTAGTGCTAGCGGACAATGAGCAGTTCTTC
TRBD1	TRBV7-2	few	TRBJ2-7	CASSWRQGPYEQYF	TGTGCCAGCAGCTGGCGACAGGGCCCCTACGAGCAGTACTTC
-	TRBV11-3	-	TRBJ1-6	CASSFRGATYNSPLHF	TGTGCCAGCAGCTTCAGGGGCGCTACTTATAATTCACCCCTCCACTTT
TRBD2	TRBV24-1	-	TRBJ2-1	CATSAPGLAIGEQFF	TGTGCCACCAGCGCCCCGGGACTAGCTATCGGTGAGCAGTTCTTC
-	TRBV14	few	TRBJ2-5	CASSQVRGTQYF	TGTGCCAGCAGCCAAGTGCGGGGGACCCAGTACTTC
TRBD1	TRBV4-2	once	TRBJ2-7	CASSQVRGTGDIYDEQYF	TGTGCCAGCAGCCAAGTCAGGGGCACAGGGGACATTTATGACGAGCAGTACTTC
-	TRBV12-3/TRBV12-4	-	TRBJ2-5	CASSRADMETQYF	TGTGCCAGCAGCCGGGCGGACATGGAGACCCAGTACTTC
TRBD2	TRBV10-3	-	TRBJ2-7	CASSGRGYEQYF	TGTGCCAGTAGCGGGAGGGGGTACGAGCAGTACTTC